This entry is about one TCR beta chain. CDR1 is MNHEY and CDR2 is SMNVEV in the germline V gene (reference sequence). V was clipped by 3 bases and J by 4 bases; unmatched bases: 4. The CDR3 is 15 residues long. The data belong to a study of OX40 agonist ivuxolimab in advanced cancers. Study details: Ivuxolimab is a fully human IgG2 antibody that activates OX40 (CD134).

Clones were read by immunoSEQ multiplex PCR, and TCRdb kept only the in-frame ones, dropping some. The sample contains 15,000 to 20,000 clones, approximately 77% of which appear only once. Sequencing was performed on CD4+ or CD8+ T cells sorted from blood, taken in a trial of the OX40 agonist ivuxolimab. The chain combines TRBV27 with TRBJ2-7; 12 bases line up with TRBD1. The clonotype was recovered from an adult with an advanced solid tumor such as melanoma, head and neck, liver or kidney cancer. CDR3 nucleotide sequence: TGTGCCAGCAGTTTGGGACAGGGGGCGAGGTACGAGCAGTACTTC. Translated, it gives CASSLGQGARYEQYF.